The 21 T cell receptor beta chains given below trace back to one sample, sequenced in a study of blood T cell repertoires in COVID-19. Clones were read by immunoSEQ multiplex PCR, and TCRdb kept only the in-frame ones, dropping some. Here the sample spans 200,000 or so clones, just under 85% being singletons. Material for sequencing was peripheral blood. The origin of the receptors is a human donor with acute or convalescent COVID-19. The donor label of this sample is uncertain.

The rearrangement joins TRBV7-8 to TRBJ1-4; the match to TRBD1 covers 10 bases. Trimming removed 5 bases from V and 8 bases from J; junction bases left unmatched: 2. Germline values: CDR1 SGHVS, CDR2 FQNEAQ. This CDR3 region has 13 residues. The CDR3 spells CASSRDRGEKLFF. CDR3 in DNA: TGTGCCAGCAGCAGGGACAGGGGCGAAAAACTGTTTTTT.

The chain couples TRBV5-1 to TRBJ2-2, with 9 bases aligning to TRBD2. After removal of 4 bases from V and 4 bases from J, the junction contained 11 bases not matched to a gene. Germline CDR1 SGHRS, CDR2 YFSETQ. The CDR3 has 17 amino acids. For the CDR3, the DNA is TGCGCCAGCAGCCAAGGGGGACTAGCCGCGCTCACCGGGGAGCTGTTTTTT. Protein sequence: CASSQGGLAALTGELFF.

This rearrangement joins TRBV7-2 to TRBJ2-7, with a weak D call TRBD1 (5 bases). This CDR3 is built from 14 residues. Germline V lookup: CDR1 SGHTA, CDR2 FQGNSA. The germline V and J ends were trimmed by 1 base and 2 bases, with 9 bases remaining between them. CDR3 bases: TGTGCCAGCAGCTTAGAGGTGGGGCCCTACGAGCAGTACTTC. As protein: CASSLEVGPYEQYF.

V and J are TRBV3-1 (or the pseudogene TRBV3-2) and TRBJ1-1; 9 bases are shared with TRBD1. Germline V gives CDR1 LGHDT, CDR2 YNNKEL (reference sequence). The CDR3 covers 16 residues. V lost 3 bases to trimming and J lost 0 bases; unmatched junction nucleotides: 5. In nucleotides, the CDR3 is TGTGCCAGCAGCCAGGACAGGGGCGTAATGAACACTGAAGCTTTCTTT. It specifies CASSQDRGVMNTEAFF.

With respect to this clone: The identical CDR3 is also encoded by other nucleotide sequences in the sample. The CDR3 here is CASSSGGSGANVLTF. CDR3 nucleotide sequence: TGTGCCAGCAGCTCAGGGGGCTCTGGGGCCAACGTCCTGACTTTC. The chain is built from TRBV5-6 and TRBJ2-6, with 7 bases identical to TRBD1. This CDR3 comprises 15 residues. Per germline, CDR1 SGHDT and CDR2 YYEEEE. Trimming took 3 bases from V and 0 from J; bases not matched to a gene: 0. The full variable domain, completed using reference TRBV5-6 and TRBJ2-6, is DAGVTQSPTHLIKTRGQQVTLRCSPKSGHDTVSWYQQALGQGPQFIFQYYEEEERQRGNFPDRFSGHQFPNYSSELNVNALLLGDSALYLCASSSGGSGANVLTFGAGSRLTVL.

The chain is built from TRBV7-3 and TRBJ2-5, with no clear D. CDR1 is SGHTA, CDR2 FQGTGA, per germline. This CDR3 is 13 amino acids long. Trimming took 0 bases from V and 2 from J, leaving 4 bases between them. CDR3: CASSLTAQETQYF. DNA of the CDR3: TGTGCCAGCAGCTTAACAGCGCAAGAGACCCAGTACTTC.

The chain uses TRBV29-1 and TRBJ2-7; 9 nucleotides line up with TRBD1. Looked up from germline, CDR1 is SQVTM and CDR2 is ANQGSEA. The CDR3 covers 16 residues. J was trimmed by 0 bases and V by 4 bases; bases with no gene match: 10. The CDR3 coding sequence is TGCAGCGTTGCCGACGCCGGGACAGGGCCCTCCTACGAGCAGTACTTC. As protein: CSVADAGTGPSYEQYF.

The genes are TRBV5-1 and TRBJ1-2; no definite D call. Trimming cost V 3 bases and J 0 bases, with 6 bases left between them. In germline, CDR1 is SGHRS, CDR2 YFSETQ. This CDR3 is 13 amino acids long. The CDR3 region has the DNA TGCGCCAGCAGCTCCGTAGCTAACTATGGCTACACCTTC. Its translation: CASSSVANYGYTF.

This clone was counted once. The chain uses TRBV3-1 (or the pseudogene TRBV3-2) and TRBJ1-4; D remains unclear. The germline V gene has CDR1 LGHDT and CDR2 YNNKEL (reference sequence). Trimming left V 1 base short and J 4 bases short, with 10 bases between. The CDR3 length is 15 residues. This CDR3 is CASSQGALNNEKLFF. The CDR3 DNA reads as TGTGCCAGCAGCCAAGGGGCGCTGAATAATGAAAAACTGTTTTTT.

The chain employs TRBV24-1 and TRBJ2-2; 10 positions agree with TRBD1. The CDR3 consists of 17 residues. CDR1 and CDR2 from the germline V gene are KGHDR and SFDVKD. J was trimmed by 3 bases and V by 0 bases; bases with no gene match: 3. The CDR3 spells CATSDLQGTGDTGELFF. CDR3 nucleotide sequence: TGTGCCACCAGTGATTTGCAGGGGACAGGGGACACCGGGGAGCTGTTTTTT.

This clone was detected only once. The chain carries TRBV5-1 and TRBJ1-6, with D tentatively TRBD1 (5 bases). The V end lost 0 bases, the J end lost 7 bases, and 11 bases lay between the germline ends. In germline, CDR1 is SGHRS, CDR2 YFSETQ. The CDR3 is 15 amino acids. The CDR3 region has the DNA TGCGCCAGCAGCTTGGCGCCAGGGTCGAATTCACCCCTCCACTTT. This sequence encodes CASSLAPGSNSPLHF.

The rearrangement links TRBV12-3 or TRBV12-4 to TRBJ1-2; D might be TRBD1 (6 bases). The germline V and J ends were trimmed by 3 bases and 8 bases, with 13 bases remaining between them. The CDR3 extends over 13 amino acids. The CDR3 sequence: CASSLWSGAGYTF. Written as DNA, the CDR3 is TGTGCCAGCAGTTTGTGGTCAGGGGCGGGCTACACCTTC.

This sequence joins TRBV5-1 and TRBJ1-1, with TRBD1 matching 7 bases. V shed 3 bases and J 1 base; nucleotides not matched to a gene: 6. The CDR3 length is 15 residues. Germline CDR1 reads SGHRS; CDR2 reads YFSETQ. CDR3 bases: TGCGCCAGCAGCTCTCGGACAGGAGGGAACACTGAAGCTTTCTTT. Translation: CASSSRTGGNTEAFF.

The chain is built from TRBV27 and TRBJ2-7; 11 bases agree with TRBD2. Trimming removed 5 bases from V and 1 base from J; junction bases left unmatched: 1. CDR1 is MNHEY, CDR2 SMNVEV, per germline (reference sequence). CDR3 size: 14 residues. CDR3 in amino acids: CASSRLAGSYEQYF. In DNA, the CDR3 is TGTGCCAGCAGTCGACTAGCGGGATCCTACGAGCAGTACTTC.

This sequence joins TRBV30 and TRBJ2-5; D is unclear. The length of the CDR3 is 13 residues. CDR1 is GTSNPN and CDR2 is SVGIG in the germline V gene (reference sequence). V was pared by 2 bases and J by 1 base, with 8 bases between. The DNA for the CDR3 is TGTGCCTGGAGTCGGCAGGTCCAAGAGACCCAGTACTTC. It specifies CAWSRQVQETQYF. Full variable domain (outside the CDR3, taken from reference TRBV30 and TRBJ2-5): SQTIHQWPATLVQPVGSPLSLECTVEGTSNPNLYWYRQAAGRGLQLLFYSVGIGQISSEVPQNLSASRPQDRQFILSSKKLLLSDSGFYLCAWSRQVQETQYFGPGTRLLVL.

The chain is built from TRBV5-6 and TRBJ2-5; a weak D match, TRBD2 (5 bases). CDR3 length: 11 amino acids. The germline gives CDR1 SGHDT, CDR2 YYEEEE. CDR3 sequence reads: CAEEGQETQYF. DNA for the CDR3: TGTGCAGAAGAGGGCCAAGAGACCCAGTACTTC.

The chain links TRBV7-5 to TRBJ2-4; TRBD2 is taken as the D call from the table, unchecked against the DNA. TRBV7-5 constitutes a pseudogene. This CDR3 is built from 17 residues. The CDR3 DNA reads TGTGTCAGAAGCCCCTCCCCCGGGGGGCTCACCAAAAACATTCAGTACTTC. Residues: CVRSPSPGGLTKNIQYF.

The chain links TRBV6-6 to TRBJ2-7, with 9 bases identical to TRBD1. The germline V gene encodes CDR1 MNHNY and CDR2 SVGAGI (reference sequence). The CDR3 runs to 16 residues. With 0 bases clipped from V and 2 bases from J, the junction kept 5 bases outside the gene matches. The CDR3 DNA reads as TGTGCCAGCAGTTACTCCGGGACAGGGCCTACCTACGAGCAGTACTTC. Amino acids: CASSYSGTGPTYEQYF.

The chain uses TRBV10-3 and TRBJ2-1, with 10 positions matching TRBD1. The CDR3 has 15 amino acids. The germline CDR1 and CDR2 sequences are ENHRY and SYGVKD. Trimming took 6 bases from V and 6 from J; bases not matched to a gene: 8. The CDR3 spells CAISLGDRGTNEQFF. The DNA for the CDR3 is TGTGCCATCAGCCTCGGGGACAGGGGAACCAATGAGCAGTTCTTC.

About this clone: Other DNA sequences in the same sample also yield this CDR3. The CDR3 is CASSPGQDTEAFF. DNA of the CDR3: TGTGCCAGCTCACCAGGACAGGACACTGAAGCTTTCTTT. V is TRBV18 and J is TRBJ1-1; TRBD1 agrees at 7 bases. CDR3 length: 13 amino acids. In germline, CDR1 is KGHSH, CDR2 LQKENI. V was clipped by 2 bases and J by 3 bases; unmatched bases: 0.

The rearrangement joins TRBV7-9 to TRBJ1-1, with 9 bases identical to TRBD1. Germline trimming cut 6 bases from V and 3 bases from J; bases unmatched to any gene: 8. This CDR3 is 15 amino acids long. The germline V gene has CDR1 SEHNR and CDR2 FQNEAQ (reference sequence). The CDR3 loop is CASRSPGTGHTEAFF. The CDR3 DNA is TGTGCCAGCAGAAGCCCCGGGACAGGGCACACTGAAGCTTTCTTT.